At least ten counts were recorded for the clone carrying this T cell receptor (beta chain). Molecular-barcoded quantitative 5'-RACE produced these TCR beta libraries. TCRdb ran MiXCR on the 5' RACE reads and lists one entry per CDR3 protein. Of 300,000 to 400,000 distinct CDR3 sequences in the sample, roughly 12% were seen once. This record belongs to a study of CD8 T cells in ankylosing spondylitis. The germline gives CDR1 LGHNA, CDR2 YSLEER. The CDR3 runs to 16 residues. V lost 4 bases, J lost 4 bases, and 12 bases stayed unmatched. This TCR derives from a female donor with ankylosing spondylitis or in good health (not recorded which). This chain links TRBV4-3 with TRBJ2-7; 8 bases line up with TRBD1. Sequencing was performed on blood, either unsorted or a sorted T cell fraction (not recorded which). The CDR3 loop is CASSPTSLGQEYEQYF. Here the CDR3 DNA reads TGCGCCAGCAGCCCGACCTCCTTGGGACAGGAGTACGAGCAGTACTTC.